One and the same sample provided the 14 T cell receptor beta chains below, sequenced in a study of blood T cell repertoires in COVID-19. Profiling relied on immunoSEQ multiplex PCR, and the TCRdb table lists in-frame clones only, not all of them. The table lists some 56,000 clones, 70% to 85% of them singletons. Sample: peripheral blood. Receptors were obtained from an older man with COVID-19, enrolled during active disease.

The rearrangement links TRBV6-5 to TRBJ2-5, with 9 bases identical to TRBD2. CDR1 MNHEY and CDR2 SVGAGI come from the germline V gene. Unmatched junction bases numbered 2, after V lost 2 bases and J lost 1 base. The CDR3 loop spans 15 amino acids. The CDR3, as DNA: TGTGCCAGCAGTTACGCGGGGGGGCCCCAAGAGACCCAGTACTTC. This translates into CASSYAGGPQETQYF.

The genes are TRBV5-5 and TRBJ2-5; the match to TRBD2 covers 7 bases. The CDR3 is 13 amino acids. Trimming took 6 bases from V and 7 from J; bases not matched to a gene: 9. Germline-derived CDR1 and CDR2 are SGHKS and YYEKEE (reference sequence). In DNA, the CDR3 is TGTGCCAGCACCCTAGAGTGGGAGGGGACCCAGTACTTC. Translated, it gives CASTLEWEGTQYF.

V is TRBV5-1 and J is TRBJ2-1; TRBD2 matches at 9 bases. CDR1 is SGHRS, CDR2 YFSETQ, per germline. V dropped 2 bases and J dropped 4; count of bases not matched to a gene: 7. CDR3 length: 16 amino acids. The CDR3 nucleotides are TGCGCCAGCAGCTTCCTGCCTAGCGGGGATTACAATGAGCAGTTCTTC. Amino acids: CASSFLPSGDYNEQFF.

The V and J genes are TRBV11-3 and TRBJ2-1, with 7 bases matching TRBD2. The V segment lost 5 bases and the J segment 0 bases; nucleotides outside the gene matches: 4. In germline, CDR1 is SGHNT, CDR2 YENEEA. This CDR3 is 15 amino acids long. The CDR3 region has the DNA TGTGCCAGCAGCAAAGCGGGGAGCTCCTACAATGAGCAGTTCTTC. Amino acids: CASSKAGSSYNEQFF.

The chain links TRBV18 to TRBJ2-1, with 14 bases identical to TRBD2. Germline assignment: CDR1 KGHSH and CDR2 LQKENI. Germline trimming cut 3 bases from V and 7 bases from J; bases unmatched to any gene: 2. The CDR3 length is 15 residues. The CDR3 DNA is TGTGCCAGCTCACCGGGACTAGCGGGAGCTAATGAGCAGTTCTTC. Protein: CASSPGLAGANEQFF.

In its sample, this clone was seen once. The rearrangement joins TRBV9 to TRBJ2-5; TRBD2 aligns across 14 bases. The CDR3 is made up of 16 amino acids. The V gene end was trimmed by 3 bases and the J gene end by 4 bases; junction bases not matched to a gene: 5. Germline assignment: CDR1 SGDLS and CDR2 YYNGEE. CDR3 sequence: CASSGTGLAGAETQYF. In DNA, the CDR3 is TGTGCCAGCAGCGGGACGGGACTAGCGGGAGCAGAGACCCAGTACTTC.

J is TRBJ2-1 and V is TRBV19; TRBD2 matches 11 bases. The CDR3 sequence is 15 residues long. After removal of 3 bases from V and 4 bases from J, the junction contained 2 bases not matched to a gene. Germline V CDR1 and CDR2: LNHDA, SQIVND (reference sequence). The CDR3 reads CASSMLAGGYNEQFF. CDR3 bases: TGTGCCAGTAGTATGCTAGCGGGAGGTTACAATGAGCAGTTCTTC.

This clone was recorded a few times. The gene calls are TRBV4-3 and TRBJ1-2; no definite D call. V was shortened by 9 bases and J by 0 bases, with 14 bases between the two germline ends. Germline CDR1 is LGHNA and CDR2 is YSLEER. This CDR3 has 14 residues. CDR3 loop: CASTSGSSNYGYTF. The CDR3 bases are TGCGCCAGTACCTCCGGGTCTTCTAACTATGGCTACACCTTC.

There are a few counts of this clone. The chain carries TRBV7-9 and TRBJ1-4; D call uncertain. The CDR3 is made up of 11 amino acids. The V gene's germline CDR1 is SEHNR and CDR2 FQNEAQ (reference sequence). Trimming cost V 5 bases and J 5 bases, with 3 bases left between them. CDR3 bases: TGTGCCAGCAGCGCGAATGAAAAACTGTTTTTT. It specifies CASSANEKLFF. The whole variable domain, remainder taken from reference TRBV7-9 and TRBJ1-4, is DTGVSQNPRHKITKRGQNVTFRCDPISEHNRLYWYRQTLGQGPEFLTYFQNEAQLEKSRLLSDRFSAERPKGSFSTLEIQRTEQGDSAMYLCASSANEKLFFGSGTQLSVL.

V gene TRBV10-3 combines with J gene TRBJ2-3; TRBD2 matches at 10 bases. Germline CDR1 reads ENHRY; CDR2 reads SYGVKD. The CDR3 has 17 amino acids. V was clipped by 4 bases and J by 0 bases; unmatched bases: 7. DNA for the CDR3: TGTGCCATCAGTGTGGCTAGCGGGGGACCTAGCACAGATACGCAGTATTTT. Protein sequence: CAISVASGGPSTDTQYF.

In the case of this clone: A read error may account for a junction end that differs from germline. The chain uses TRBV5-5 and TRBJ1-1, with 9 bases identical to TRBD1. Germline assignment: CDR1 SGHKS and CDR2 YYEKEE (reference sequence). CDR3 size: 17 residues. The CDR3 DNA reads as TGTGCCAGCAGTTTGGGGACAGGGAGTCACCTAAACACTGAAGCTTTCTTT. It specifies CASSLGTGSHLNTEAFF.

The chain couples TRBV6-5 to TRBJ1-2; D not certain. Per germline, CDR1 MNHEY and CDR2 SVGAGI. CDR3 length: 11 residues. V lost 6 bases to trimming and J lost 5 bases, with 7 bases between them. The CDR3 sequence: CASSDKYGYTF. The CDR3 nucleotides are TGTGCCAGCAGCGACAAATATGGCTACACCTTC.

The gene calls are TRBV29-1 and TRBJ1-2; 8 bases are a match to TRBD1. The germline CDR1 and CDR2 sequences are SQVTM and ANQGSEA. The CDR3 runs to 12 residues. With 4 bases clipped from V and 8 bases from J, the junction kept 6 bases outside the gene matches. The CDR3 nucleotides read TGCAGCGTTGGGACGGGACAGGCGGGCTACACCTTC. As protein: CSVGTGQAGYTF.

The J gene is TRBJ2-1, the V gene TRBV10-1; TRBD2 aligns across 13 bases. Germline values: CDR1 WNHNN, CDR2 SYGVQD (reference sequence). The CDR3 extends over 17 amino acids. After removal of 3 bases from V and 5 bases from J, the junction contained 7 bases not matched to a gene. CDR3 region: CASSDHGLAGENNEQFF. CDR3 nucleotide sequence: TGCGCCAGCAGTGATCATGGACTAGCGGGAGAGAACAATGAGCAGTTCTTC.